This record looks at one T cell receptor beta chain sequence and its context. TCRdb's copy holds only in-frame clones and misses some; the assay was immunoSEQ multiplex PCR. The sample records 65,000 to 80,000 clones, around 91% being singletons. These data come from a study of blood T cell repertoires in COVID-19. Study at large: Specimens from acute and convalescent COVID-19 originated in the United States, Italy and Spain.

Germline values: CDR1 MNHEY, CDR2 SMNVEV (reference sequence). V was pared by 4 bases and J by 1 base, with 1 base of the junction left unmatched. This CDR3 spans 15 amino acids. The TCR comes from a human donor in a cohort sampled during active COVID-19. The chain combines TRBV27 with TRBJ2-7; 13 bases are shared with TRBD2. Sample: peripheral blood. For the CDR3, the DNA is TGTGCCAGCAGTTCGGGACTAGCGGGGTCCTACGAGCAGTACTTC. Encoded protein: CASSSGLAGSYEQYF.